Sequencing of this T cell receptor beta chain was carried out in a study of T cells in Graves' hyperthyroidism and ophthalmopathy. For Graves' hyperthyroidism to be stable, ophthalmopathy could not progress within 18 months. This clonotype was seen at least ten times. The V gene lost 0 bases and the J gene lost 1 base, with 6 bases spanning the gap. CDR1 is SGHRS and CDR2 is YFSETQ in the germline V gene. This CDR3 comprises 14 residues. Regions amplified from RNA transcripts were the TCR beta CDR3 regions. HTBI primers were the set used in a first-round RT-PCR of the TCR CDR3. TCRdb recomputed calls from the multiplex PCR reads with MiXCR, one row per CDR3 protein. The sample lists 200,000 to 250,000 distinct CDR3 sequences, over 15% occurring once.

Sequenced sample: blood. This chain links TRBV5-1 with TRBJ2-3, with D hard to call. This TCR derives from a man over 45 with Graves' hyperthyroidism. CDR3 nucleotide sequence: TGCGCCAGCAGCTTGGGACAACGCACAGATACGCAGTATTTT. Translation: CASSLGQRTDTQYF.